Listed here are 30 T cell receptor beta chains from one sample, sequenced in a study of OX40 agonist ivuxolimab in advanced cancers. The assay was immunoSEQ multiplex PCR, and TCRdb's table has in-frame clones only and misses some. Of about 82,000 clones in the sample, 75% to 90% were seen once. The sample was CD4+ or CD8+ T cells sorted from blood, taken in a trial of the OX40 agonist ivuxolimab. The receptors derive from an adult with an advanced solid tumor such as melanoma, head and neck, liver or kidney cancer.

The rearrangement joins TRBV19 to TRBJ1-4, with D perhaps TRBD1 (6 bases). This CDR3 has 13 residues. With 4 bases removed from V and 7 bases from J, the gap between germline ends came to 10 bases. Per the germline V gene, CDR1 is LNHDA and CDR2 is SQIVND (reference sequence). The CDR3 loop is CASSNREIEKLFF. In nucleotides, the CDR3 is TGTGCCAGTAGTAACAGGGAAATTGAAAAACTGTTTTTT.

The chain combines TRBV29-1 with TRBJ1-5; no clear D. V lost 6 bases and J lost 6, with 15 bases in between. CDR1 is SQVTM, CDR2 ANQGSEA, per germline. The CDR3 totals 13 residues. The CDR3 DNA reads TGCAGCGTCCGGACGAGCCGTTTTCAGCCCCAGCATTTT. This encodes CSVRTSRFQPQHF.

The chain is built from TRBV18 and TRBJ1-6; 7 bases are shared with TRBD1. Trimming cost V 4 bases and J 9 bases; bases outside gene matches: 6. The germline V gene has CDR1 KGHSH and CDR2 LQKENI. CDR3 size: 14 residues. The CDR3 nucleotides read TGTGCCAGCTCACAAGGGGGCAAAACTTCACCCCTCCACTTT. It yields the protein CASSQGGKTSPLHF.

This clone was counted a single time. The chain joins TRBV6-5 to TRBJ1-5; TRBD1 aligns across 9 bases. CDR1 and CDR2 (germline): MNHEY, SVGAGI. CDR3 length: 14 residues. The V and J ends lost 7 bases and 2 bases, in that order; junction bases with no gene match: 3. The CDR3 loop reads CASTTGGRNQPQHF. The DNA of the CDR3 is TGTGCCAGCACCACAGGGGGCCGCAATCAGCCCCAGCATTTT.

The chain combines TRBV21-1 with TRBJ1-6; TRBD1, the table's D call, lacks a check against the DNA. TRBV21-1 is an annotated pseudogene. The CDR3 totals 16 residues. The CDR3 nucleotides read TGTGCCAGCAGCACAGAACAGGGTCGGAGAAATTCACCCCTCCACTTT. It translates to CASSTEQGRRNSPLHF.

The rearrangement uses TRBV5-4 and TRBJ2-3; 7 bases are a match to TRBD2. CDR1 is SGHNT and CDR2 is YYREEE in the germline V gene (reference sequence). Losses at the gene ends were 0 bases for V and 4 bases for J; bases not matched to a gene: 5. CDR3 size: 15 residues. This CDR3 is CASSLEAAGSDTQYF. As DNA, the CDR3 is TGTGCCAGCAGCTTGGAGGCAGCGGGGTCAGATACGCAGTATTTT.

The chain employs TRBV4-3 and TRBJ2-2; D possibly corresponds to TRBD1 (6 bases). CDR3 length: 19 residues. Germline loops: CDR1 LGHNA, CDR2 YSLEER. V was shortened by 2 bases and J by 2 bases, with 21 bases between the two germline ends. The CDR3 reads CASSQHSTGGGGNTGELFF. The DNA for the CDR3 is TGCGCCAGCAGCCAACATTCGACAGGTGGAGGTGGTAACACCGGGGAGCTGTTTTTT.

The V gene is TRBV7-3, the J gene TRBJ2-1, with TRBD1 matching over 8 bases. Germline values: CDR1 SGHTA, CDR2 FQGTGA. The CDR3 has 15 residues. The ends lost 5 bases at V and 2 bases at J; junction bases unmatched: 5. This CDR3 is CASSPQGAAYNEQFF. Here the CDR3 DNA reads TGTGCCAGCAGCCCCCAGGGGGCGGCCTACAATGAGCAGTTCTTC.

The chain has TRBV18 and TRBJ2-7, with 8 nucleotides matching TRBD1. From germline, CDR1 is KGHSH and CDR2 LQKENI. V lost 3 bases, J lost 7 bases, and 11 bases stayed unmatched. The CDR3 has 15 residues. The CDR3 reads CASSPLLDRAEEQYF. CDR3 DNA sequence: TGTGCCAGCTCACCCCTCTTGGACAGGGCAGAAGAGCAGTACTTC.

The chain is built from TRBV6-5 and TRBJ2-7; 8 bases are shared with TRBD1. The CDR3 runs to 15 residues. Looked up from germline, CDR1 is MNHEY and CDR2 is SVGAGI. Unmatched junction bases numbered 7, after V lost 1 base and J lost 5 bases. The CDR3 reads CASSYYGSGGDEQYF. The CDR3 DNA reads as TGTGCCAGCAGTTACTACGGGTCAGGGGGCGACGAGCAGTACTTC.

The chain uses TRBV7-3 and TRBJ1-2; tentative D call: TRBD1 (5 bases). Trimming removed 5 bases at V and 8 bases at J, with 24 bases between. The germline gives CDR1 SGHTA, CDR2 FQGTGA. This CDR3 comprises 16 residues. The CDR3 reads CASSPDDGAGPGGYTF. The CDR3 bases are TGTGCCAGCAGCCCCGACGATGGGGCCGGCCCGGGGGGCTACACCTTC.

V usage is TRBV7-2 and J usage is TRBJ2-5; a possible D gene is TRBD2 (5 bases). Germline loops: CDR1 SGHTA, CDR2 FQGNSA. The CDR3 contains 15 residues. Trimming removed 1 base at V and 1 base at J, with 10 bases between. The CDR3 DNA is TGTGCCAGCAGCTTAGGGGCGGGCCGCCAAGAGACCCAGTACTTC. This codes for CASSLGAGRQETQYF.

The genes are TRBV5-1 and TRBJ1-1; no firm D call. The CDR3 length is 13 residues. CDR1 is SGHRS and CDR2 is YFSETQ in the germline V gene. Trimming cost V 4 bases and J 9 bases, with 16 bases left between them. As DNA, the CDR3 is TGCGCCAGCAGCGAGGGATCGGGTTCTCAAGCTTTCTTT. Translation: CASSEGSGSQAFF.

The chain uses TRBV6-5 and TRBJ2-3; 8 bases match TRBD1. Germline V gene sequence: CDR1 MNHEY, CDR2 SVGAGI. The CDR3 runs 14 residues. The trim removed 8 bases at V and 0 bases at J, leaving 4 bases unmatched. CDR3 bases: TGTGCCAGCGGGGGACAGGAAAGCACAGATACGCAGTATTTT. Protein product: CASGGQESTDTQYF.

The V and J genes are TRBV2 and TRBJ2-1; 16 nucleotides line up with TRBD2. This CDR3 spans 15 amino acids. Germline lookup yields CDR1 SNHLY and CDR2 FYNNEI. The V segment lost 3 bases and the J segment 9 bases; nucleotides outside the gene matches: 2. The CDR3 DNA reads TGTGCCAGCAGTGAGGGACTAGCGGGGGGGGTTGAGCAGTTCTTC. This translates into CASSEGLAGGVEQFF.

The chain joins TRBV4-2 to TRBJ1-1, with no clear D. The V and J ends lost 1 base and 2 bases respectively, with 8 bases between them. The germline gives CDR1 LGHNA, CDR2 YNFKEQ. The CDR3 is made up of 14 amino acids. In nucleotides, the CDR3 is TGTGCCAGCAGCCAAGTTACGGTCAACACTGAAGCTTTCTTT. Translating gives CASSQVTVNTEAFF.

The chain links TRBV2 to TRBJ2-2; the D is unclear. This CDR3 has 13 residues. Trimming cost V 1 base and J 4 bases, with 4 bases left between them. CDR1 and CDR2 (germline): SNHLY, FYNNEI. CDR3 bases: TGTGCCAGCAGTGAAGAGATCACCGGGGAGCTGTTTTTT. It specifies CASSEEITGELFF. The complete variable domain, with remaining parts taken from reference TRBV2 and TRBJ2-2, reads EPEVTQTPSHQVTQMGQEVILRCVPISNHLYFYWYRQILGQKVEFLVSFYNNEISEKSEIFDDQFSVERPDGSNFTLKIRSTKLEDSAMYFCASSEEITGELFFGEGSRLTVL.

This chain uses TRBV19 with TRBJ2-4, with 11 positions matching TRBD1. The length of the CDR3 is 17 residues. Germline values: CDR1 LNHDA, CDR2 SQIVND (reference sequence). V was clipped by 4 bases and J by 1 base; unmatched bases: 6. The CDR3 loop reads CASSTVGQGAAKNIQYF. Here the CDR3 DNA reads TGTGCCAGTAGTACCGTCGGACAGGGGGCGGCCAAAAACATTCAGTACTTC. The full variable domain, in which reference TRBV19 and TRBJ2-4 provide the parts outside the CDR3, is DGGITQSPKYLFRKEGQNVTLSCEQNLNHDAMYWYRQDPGQGLRLIYYSQIVNDFQKGDIAEGYSVSREKKESFPLTVTSAQKNPTAFYLCASSTVGQGAAKNIQYFGAGTRLSVL.

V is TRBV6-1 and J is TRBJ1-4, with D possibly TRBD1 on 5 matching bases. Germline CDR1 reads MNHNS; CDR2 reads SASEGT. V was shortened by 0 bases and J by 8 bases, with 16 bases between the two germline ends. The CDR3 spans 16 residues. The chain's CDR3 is CASSEATGGEGEKLFF. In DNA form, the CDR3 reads TGTGCCAGCAGTGAAGCAACGGGAGGCGAGGGGGAAAAACTGTTTTTT.

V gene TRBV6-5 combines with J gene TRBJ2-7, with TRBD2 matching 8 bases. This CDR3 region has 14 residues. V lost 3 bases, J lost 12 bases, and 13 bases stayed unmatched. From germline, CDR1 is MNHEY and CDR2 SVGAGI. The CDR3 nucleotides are TGTGCCAGCAGTTATTCGCGGGGGGCCACCCAGGCGTACTTC. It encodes CASSYSRGATQAYF.

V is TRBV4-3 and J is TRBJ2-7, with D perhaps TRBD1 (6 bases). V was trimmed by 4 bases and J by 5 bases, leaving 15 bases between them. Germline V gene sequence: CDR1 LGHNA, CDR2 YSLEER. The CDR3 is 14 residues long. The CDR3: CASSPSRGTHEQYF. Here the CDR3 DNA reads TGCGCCAGCAGCCCCTCTAGGGGGACCCACGAGCAGTACTTC.

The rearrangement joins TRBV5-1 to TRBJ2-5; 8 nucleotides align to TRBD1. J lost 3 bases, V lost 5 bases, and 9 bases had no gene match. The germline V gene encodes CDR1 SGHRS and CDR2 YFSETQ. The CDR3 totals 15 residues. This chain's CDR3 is CASSSGTGDKETQYF. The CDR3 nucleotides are TGCGCCAGCAGTTCCGGGACAGGTGATAAAGAGACCCAGTACTTC. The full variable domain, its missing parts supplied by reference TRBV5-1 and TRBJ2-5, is KAGVTQTPRYLIKTRGQQVTLSCSPISGHRSVSWYQQTPGQGLQFLFEYFSETQRNKGNFPGRFSGRQFSNSRSEMNVSTLELGDSALYLCASSSGTGDKETQYFGPGTRLLVL.

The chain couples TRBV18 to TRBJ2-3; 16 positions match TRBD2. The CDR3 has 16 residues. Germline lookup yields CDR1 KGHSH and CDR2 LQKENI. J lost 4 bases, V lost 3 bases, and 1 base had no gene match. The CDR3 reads CASSPGLAGGPDTQYF. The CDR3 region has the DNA TGTGCCAGCTCACCGGGACTAGCGGGGGGGCCAGATACGCAGTATTTT. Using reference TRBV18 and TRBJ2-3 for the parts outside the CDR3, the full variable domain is NAGVMQNPRHLVRRRGQEARLRCSPMKGHSHVYWYRQLPEEGLKFMVYLQKENIIDESGMPKERFSAEFPKEGPSILRIQQVVRGDSAAYFCASSPGLAGGPDTQYFGPGTRLTVL.

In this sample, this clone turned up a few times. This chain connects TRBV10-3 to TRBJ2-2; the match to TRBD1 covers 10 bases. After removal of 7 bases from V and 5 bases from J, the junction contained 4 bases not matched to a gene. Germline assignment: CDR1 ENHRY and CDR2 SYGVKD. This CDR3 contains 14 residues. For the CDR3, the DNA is TGTGCCATCACGCCGGGACAGGGGACCGGGGAGCTGTTTTTT. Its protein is CAITPGQGTGELFF.

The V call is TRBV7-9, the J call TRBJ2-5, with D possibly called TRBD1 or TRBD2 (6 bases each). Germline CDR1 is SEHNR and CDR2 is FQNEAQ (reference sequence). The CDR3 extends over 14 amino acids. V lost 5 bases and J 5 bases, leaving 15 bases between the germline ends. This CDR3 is CASSTVGGWETQYF. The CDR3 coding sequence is TGTGCCAGCAGCACAGTGGGGGGCTGGGAGACCCAGTACTTC.

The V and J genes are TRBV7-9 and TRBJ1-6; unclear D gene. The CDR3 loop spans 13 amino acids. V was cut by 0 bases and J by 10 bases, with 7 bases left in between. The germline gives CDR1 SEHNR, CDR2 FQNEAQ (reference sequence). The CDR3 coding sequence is TGTGCCAGCAGCTTAGCGATTAACTCACCCCTCCACTTT. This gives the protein CASSLAINSPLHF. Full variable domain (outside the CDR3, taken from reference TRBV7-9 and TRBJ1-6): DTGVSQNPRHKITKRGQNVTFRCDPISEHNRLYWYRQTLGQGPEFLTYFQNEAQLEKSRLLSDRFSAERPKGSFSTLEIQRTEQGDSAMYLCASSLAINSPLHFGNGTRLTVT.

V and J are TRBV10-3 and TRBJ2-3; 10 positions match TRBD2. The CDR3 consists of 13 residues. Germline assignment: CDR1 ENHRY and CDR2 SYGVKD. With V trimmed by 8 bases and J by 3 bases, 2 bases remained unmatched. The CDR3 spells CAIRLAGTDTQYF. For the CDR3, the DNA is TGTGCCATCCGACTAGCGGGTACAGATACGCAGTATTTT.

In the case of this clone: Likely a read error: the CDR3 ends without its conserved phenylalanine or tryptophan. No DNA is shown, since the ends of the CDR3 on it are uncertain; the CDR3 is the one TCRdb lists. CDR3 sequence reads: CASSVEDRDPR. The chain joins TRBV9 to TRBJ2-6; the table's D call TRBD1 went unverified against the DNA. Ends included, the CDR3 has 11 residues. CDR1 and CDR2 from the germline V gene are SGDLS and YYNGEE.

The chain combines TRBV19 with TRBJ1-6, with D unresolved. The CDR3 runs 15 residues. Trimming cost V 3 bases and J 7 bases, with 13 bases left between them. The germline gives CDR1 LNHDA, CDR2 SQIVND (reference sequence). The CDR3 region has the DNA TGTGCCAGTAGTATCTGGGAAGGCCAAAATTCACCCCTCCACTTT. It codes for CASSIWEGQNSPLHF.

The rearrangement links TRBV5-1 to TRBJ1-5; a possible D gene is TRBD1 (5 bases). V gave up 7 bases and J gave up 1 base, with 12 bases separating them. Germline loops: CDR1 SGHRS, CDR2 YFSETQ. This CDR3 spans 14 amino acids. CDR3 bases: TGCGCCAGCGGCACGGGGGACAGCAATCAGCCCCAGCATTTT. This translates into CASGTGDSNQPQHF.